Listed below are T cell receptor beta chains from one sample, sequenced in a study of Tregs in tolerant kidney transplant recipients. No cognate antigen is known for these TCRs. Here immunoSEQ multiplex PCR was the method, and the copy in TCRdb shows in-frame clones only, minus some. The table lists about 44,000 clones, nearly 97% of them singletons. The source material was Tregs from blood cultured with allogeneic cells. Receptors originate from a human donor in good health. CDR3s include the opening cysteine and the closing phenylalanine or tryptophan. A D gene is named only where the DNA matches it firmly. Clone size, where shown, is once, few, many, or a class for clones that have expanded.

J: TRBJ2-3; D: .; size: .; V: TRBV7-9; length: 16; DNA: TGTGCCAGCAGCTTCCTCAACGGCGTGGGCACAGATACGCAGTATTTT; CDR3: CASSFLNGVGTDTQYF
J: TRBJ1-6; D: .; size: .; V: TRBV6-6; length: 14; DNA: TGTGCCAGCACCTGGACGGACAATAATTCACCCCTCCACTTT; CDR3: CASTWTDNNSPLHF
J: TRBJ2-3; D: .; size: .; V: TRBV5-1; length: 12; DNA: TGCGCCAGCAGCTTGGACTACGATACGCAGTATTTT; CDR3: CASSLDYDTQYF
J: TRBJ2-1; D: TRBD2; size: .; V: TRBV9; length: 14; DNA: TGTGCCAGCAGCGTAGCGGGACTAGCAAATGAGCAGTTCTTC; CDR3: CASSVAGLANEQFF
J: TRBJ1-5; D: .; size: .; V: TRBV5-4; length: 13; DNA: TGTGCCAGCAGCCGGGAGGGAAATCAGCCCCAGCATTTT; CDR3: CASSREGNQPQHF
J: TRBJ2-7; D: TRBD1; size: .; V: TRBV18; length: 15; DNA: TGTGCCAGCTCGCCCGTAGCAGGGGGCGAGGGCGAGCAGTACTTC; CDR3: CASSPVAGGEGEQYF
J: TRBJ1-2; D: TRBD1; size: .; V: TRBV5-1; length: 14; DNA: TGCGCCAGCAGCTTGGGGGACAGGGACTATGGCTACACCTTC; CDR3: CASSLGDRDYGYTF
J: TRBJ2-2; D: .; size: .; V: TRBV18; length: 16; DNA: TGTGCCAGCTCACCCCTACCGGACGGGGACTCCGGGGAGCTGTTTTTT; CDR3: CASSPLPDGDSGELFF
J: TRBJ2-7; D: .; size: .; V: TRBV6-1; length: 14; DNA: TGTGCCAGCAGTGTTACGGACGTAGCTTACGAGCAGTACTTC; CDR3: CASSVTDVAYEQYF
J: TRBJ1-2; D: TRBD1; size: .; V: TRBV10-3; length: 14; DNA: TGTGCCATCAGTGAGTCAGGGGGCACGGGAGGCTACACCTTC; CDR3: CAISESGGTGGYTF
J: TRBJ2-1; D: .; size: once; V: TRBV5-4; length: 16; DNA: TGTGCCAGCAGCCCGCTGGACAGTCTTTCGGTAAATGAGCAGTTCTTC; CDR3: CASSPLDSLSVNEQFF
J: TRBJ2-3; D: TRBD2; size: .; V: TRBV6-5; length: 16; DNA: TGTGCCAGCAGTTACGGGACTAGCTACACCCTAGATACGCAGTATTTT; CDR3: CASSYGTSYTLDTQYF
J: TRBJ2-2; D: TRBD1; size: .; V: TRBV4-1; length: 18; DNA: TGCGCCAGCAGCCAAGAAAGGGGGCAGGAGTGGGACACCGGGGAGCTGTTTTTT; CDR3: CASSQERGQEWDTGELFF
J: TRBJ1-3; D: TRBD1; size: once; V: TRBV7-2; length: 15; DNA: TGTGCCAGCAGCGGTACAGGGGGCTCTGGAAACACCATATATTTT; CDR3: CASSGTGGSGNTIYF
J: TRBJ2-2; D: .; size: .; V: TRBV11-2; length: 14; DNA: TGTGCCAGCAGCTTAAACTCAGGAACCGGGGAGCTGTTTTTT; CDR3: CASSLNSGTGELFF
J: TRBJ2-2; D: TRBD2; size: .; V: TRBV7-8; length: 14; DNA: TGTGCCAGCAGAGCGGGGTCGAACACCGGGGAGCTGTTTTTT; CDR3: CASRAGSNTGELFF
J: TRBJ1-1; D: TRBD1; size: .; V: TRBV7-2; length: 16; DNA: TGTGCCAGCAGCTATACCGGGACAGCCATGAACACTGAAGCTTTCTTT; CDR3: CASSYTGTAMNTEAFF
J: TRBJ1-4; D: TRBD1; size: .; V: TRBV2; length: 16; DNA: TGTGCCAGCAGGCAGGGGGCTTTTGGAACTAATGAAAAACTGTTTTTT; CDR3: CASRQGAFGTNEKLFF
J: TRBJ1-1; D: TRBD1; size: .; V: TRBV7-9; length: 12; DNA: TGTGCCAGCAGATTCGACAGGGGGCAGGCTTTCTTT; CDR3: CASRFDRGQAFF
J: TRBJ2-1; D: TRBD2; size: .; V: TRBV30; length: 14; DNA: TGTGCCTGGGATAGGGGAGGGTTTTACAATGAGCAGTTCTTC; CDR3: CAWDRGGFYNEQFF
J: TRBJ1-3; D: .; size: .; V: TRBV7-3; length: 15; DNA: TGTGCCAGCAGCTTAGAGGGGAACTCTGGAAACACCATATATTTT; CDR3: CASSLEGNSGNTIYF
J: TRBJ1-2; D: TRBD1; size: .; V: TRBV6-5; length: 16; DNA: TGTGCCAGCAGTTACTCGATGGGACAGTCTGACTATGGCTACACCTTC; CDR3: CASSYSMGQSDYGYTF
J: TRBJ1-2; D: .; size: few; V: TRBV7-2; length: 14; DNA: TGTGCCAGCAGCTTCGACATAAGGGTAGATGGCTACACCTTC; CDR3: CASSFDIRVDGYTF
J: TRBJ2-3; D: .; size: .; V: TRBV7-3; length: 13; DNA: TGTGCCAGCAGCCCAGGAGCTGGAGATACGCAGTATTTT; CDR3: CASSPGAGDTQYF
J: TRBJ1-2; D: .; size: .; V: TRBV7-9; length: 16; DNA: TGTGCCAGCAGCCGTGGTGCGAAAGTAACTAACTATGGCTACACCTTC; CDR3: CASSRGAKVTNYGYTF
J: TRBJ1-1; D: .; size: .; V: TRBV5-1; length: 13; DNA: TGCGCCAGCAGCTTATGGATGAACACTGAAGCTTTCTTT; CDR3: CASSLWMNTEAFF
J: TRBJ2-4; D: TRBD1; size: .; V: TRBV30; length: 12; DNA: TGTGCCTGGAGTTCATACCCGGGACAGGCGATCTTC; CDR3: CAWSSYPGQAIF
J: TRBJ2-1; D: TRBD2; size: .; V: TRBV6-1; length: 16; DNA: TGTGCCAGCAGTGGGGCTAGCGGTAGTAGGTGGAATGAGCAGTTCTTC; CDR3: CASSGASGSRWNEQFF
J: TRBJ2-1; D: .; size: .; V: TRBV19; length: 14; DNA: TGTGCCAGTAGTATGCCCGAAGGGTTTAGTGAGCAGTTCTTC; CDR3: CASSMPEGFSEQFF
J: TRBJ2-1; D: .; size: once; V: TRBV15; length: 17; DNA: TGTGCCACCAGCAGAGGGGACATACGAAGCTCCTACAATGAGCAGTTCTTC; CDR3: CATSRGDIRSSYNEQFF
J: TRBJ2-5; D: TRBD1; size: .; V: TRBV11-1; length: 13; DNA: TGTGCCAGCAGCTTTCAGGGGGTCGAGACCCAGTACTTC; CDR3: CASSFQGVETQYF
J: TRBJ2-3; D: .; size: .; V: TRBV27; length: 15; DNA: TGTGCCAGCATGAGTTGGTCAGGCTACACAGATACGCAGTATTTT; CDR3: CASMSWSGYTDTQYF
J: TRBJ1-1; D: TRBD1; size: once; V: TRBV15; length: 16; DNA: TGTGCCACCAGCAGAGATTACTCGGAGAGGGGGCCTGAAGCTTTCTTT; CDR3: CATSRDYSERGPEAFF
J: TRBJ1-5; D: .; size: .; V: TRBV9; length: 16; DNA: TGTGCCAGCAGCGCACCACGACAGGTTAGCAATCAGCCCCAGCATTTT; CDR3: CASSAPRQVSNQPQHF
J: TRBJ2-3; D: .; size: .; V: TRBV7-9; length: 13; DNA: TGTGCCAGCAGAGTCTCAGGGGCTAATACGCAGTATTTT; CDR3: CASRVSGANTQYF
J: TRBJ1-2; D: .; size: .; V: TRBV30; length: 13; DNA: TGTGCCTGGACCAGACGAACGAACTATGGCTACACCTTC; CDR3: CAWTRRTNYGYTF
J: TRBJ2-5; D: TRBD2; size: .; V: TRBV9; length: 19; DNA: TGTGCCAGCAGCGTAGGGTCTAGCGGGGGGGCTGGTTCCCAAGAGACCCAGTACTTC; CDR3: CASSVGSSGGAGSQETQYF
J: TRBJ1-1; D: .; size: once; V: TRBV18; length: 12; DNA: TGTGCCAGCTCACCTTCAGGGGCTGAAGCTTTCTTT; CDR3: CASSPSGAEAFF
J: TRBJ2-7; D: .; size: .; V: TRBV18; length: 16; DNA: TGTGCCAGCTCACCACTTCTAGGGGGTAAAGCCTACGAGCAGTACTTC; CDR3: CASSPLLGGKAYEQYF
J: TRBJ2-2; D: .; size: .; V: TRBV2; length: 16; DNA: TGTGCCAGCACCCTAAGGGGGACGAGGAATCCCGGGGAGCTGTTTTTT; CDR3: CASTLRGTRNPGELFF
J: TRBJ2-2; D: .; size: .; V: TRBV7-6; length: 12; DNA: TGTGCCAGCAGTTTGGTCCCCGGGGAGCTGTTTTTT; CDR3: CASSLVPGELFF
J: TRBJ2-1; D: .; size: .; V: TRBV5-4; length: 15; DNA: TGTGCCAGCAGCTTGGTCCTAGCAGCCAACAATGAGCAGTTCTTC; CDR3: CASSLVLAANNEQFF
J: TRBJ2-7; D: .; size: .; V: TRBV19; length: 19; DNA: TGTGCCAGTAGTATTCGTGAGGGACTCTGGGGAAGCGGCTCCTACGAGCAGTACTTC; CDR3: CASSIREGLWGSGSYEQYF
J: TRBJ2-5; D: .; size: .; V: TRBV5-1; length: 14; DNA: TGCGCCAGCAGCTACGGGTCAGTTCGAGAGACCCAGTACTTC; CDR3: CASSYGSVRETQYF
J: TRBJ1-1; D: TRBD1; size: .; V: TRBV10-1; length: 14; DNA: TGCGCCAGCAGTAGGGACAGGGTCAACACTGAAGCTTTCTTT; CDR3: CASSRDRVNTEAFF
J: TRBJ2-3; D: TRBD2; size: .; V: TRBV5-8; length: 13; DNA: TGTGCCAGCAGTTCCTGGGGGGGAGATACGCAGTATTTT; CDR3: CASSSWGGDTQYF
J: TRBJ2-1; D: .; size: .; V: TRBV20-1; length: 11; DNA: TGCAGTGCTACAGCCGCCAATGAGCAGTTCTTC; CDR3: CSATAANEQFF
J: TRBJ1-6; D: .; size: .; V: TRBV27; length: 20; DNA: TGTGCCAGCAGTTCCTTTACGAACCACAGACCCAGCTCCTATAATTCACCCCTCCACTTT; CDR3: CASSSFTNHRPSSYNSPLHF
J: TRBJ2-7; D: .; size: .; V: TRBV11-2; length: 13; DNA: TGTGCCAGCAGCTTTCGGGGATGGTACGAGCAGTACTTC; CDR3: CASSFRGWYEQYF
J: TRBJ1-5; D: .; size: .; V: TRBV7-9; length: 18; DNA: TGTGCCAGCAGCTTACTGGAAGCAGGCCAACCCCTCAATCAGCCCCAGCATTTT; CDR3: CASSLLEAGQPLNQPQHF
J: TRBJ1-1; D: .; size: .; V: TRBV19; length: 14; DNA: TGTGCCAGTAGTACTAGGACACCCACAAGTGAAGCTTTCTTT; CDR3: CASSTRTPTSEAFF
J: TRBJ2-7; D: .; size: .; V: TRBV6-4; length: 15; DNA: TGTGCCAGCAGTGACTCCGATAGGGAGGACCACGAGCAGTACTTC; CDR3: CASSDSDREDHEQYF
J: TRBJ1-2; D: .; size: .; V: TRBV29-1; length: 12; DNA: TGCAGCGTTGTTTCGCGGAACTATGGCTACACCTTC; CDR3: CSVVSRNYGYTF